What follows are 10 T cell receptor beta chains derived from one specimen sequenced in a study of regulatory T cells in long-lasting Graves disease. Time point in this sample: newly diagnosed GD, antithyroid drugs for less than 3 months. RNA from PBMCs was the source of the TCR library. Assembly of TCR beta libraries relied on iRepertoire HTBI primers together with Arm-PCR of CDR3 regions. TCRdb ran MiXCR on the multiplex PCR reads and lists one entry per CDR3 protein. The data hold 560,000 or so distinct CDR3 sequences, with roughly 16% observed a single time. Separately, the same data were catalogued under a study of T cells in Graves' hyperthyroidism and ophthalmopathy.

This material consisted of peripheral blood mononuclear cells (PBMCs), taken at new diagnosis, from a patient treated with antithyroid drugs. The receptors were gathered from a man aged 18 to 35 with Graves disease.

V gene TRBV12-5 combines with J gene TRBJ1-1, with a possible D match to TRBD1 (6 bases). CDR3 length equals 16 residues. V lost 0 bases and J lost 2, with 13 bases in between. CDR1 is LGHNT and CDR2 is FRNRAP in the germline V gene. DNA for the CDR3: TGTGCTAGTGGTTTGGTATTTCAGGGGTCAAACACTGAAGCTTTCTTT. This codes for CASGLVFQGSNTEAFF. Complete variable domain (other parts from reference TRBV12-5 and TRBJ1-1): DARVTQTPRHKVTEMGQEVTMRCQPILGHNTVFWYRQTMMQGLELLAYFRNRAPLDDSGMPKDRFSAEMPDATLATLKIQPSEPRDSAVYFCASGLVFQGSNTEAFFGQGTRLTVV.

In this sample, this clonotype turned up many times. The chain joins TRBV2 to TRBJ1-1; D unclear. The CDR3 loop spans 11 amino acids. The ends were cut back, 8 bases at V and 6 bases at J, with 10 bases in the middle. Germline-derived CDR1 and CDR2 are SNHLY and FYNNEI. The DNA of the CDR3 is TGTGCCAGCCTCGGGCGGGCTGAAGCTTTCTTT. Translated: CASLGRAEAFF.

This clonotype was seen at least ten times. The CDR3 DNA reads as TGTGCCAGCAGTCTAGGGCTACCTGAAGCTTTCTTT. This gives the protein CASSLGLPEAFF. This sequence joins TRBV12-3 or TRBV12-4 and TRBJ1-1; the D is unclear. CDR3 length: 12 amino acids. Trimming shortened V by 5 bases and J by 6 bases, and 10 bases separated the two germline ends.

The V gene is TRBV29-1, the J gene TRBJ1-3; no definite D call. CDR1 SQVTM and CDR2 ANQGSEA come from the germline V gene. The CDR3 spans 14 residues. Trimming left V 4 bases short and J 0 bases short, with 10 bases between. The CDR3 region is CSVAGRNSGNTIYF. In DNA, the CDR3 is TGCAGCGTTGCTGGCCGGAACTCTGGAAACACCATATATTTT.

In its sample, this clonotype was seen a few times. The CDR3 DNA follows: TGTGCCAGCAGTCGGGTCCTTTACGAGCAGTACTTC. This codes for CASSRVLYEQYF. The J gene is TRBJ2-7, the V gene TRBV5-8, with no clear D. The CDR3 is made up of 12 amino acids. Germline V lookup: CDR1 SGHTS, CDR2 YDEGEE. V shed 5 bases and J shed 4 bases, with 10 bases lying between them.

This clonotype was detected a few times. CDR3 protein: CASSPQVAAEAFF. CDR3 sequence (DNA): TGCGCCAGCAGCCCCCAGGTGGCGGCTGAAGCTTTCTTT. This chain connects TRBV4-1 to TRBJ1-1; no clear D gene. V shed 4 bases and J shed 6 bases, with 12 bases lying between them. Per the germline V gene, CDR1 is MGHRA and CDR2 is YSYEKL. The CDR3 is 13 residues long.

This clonotype was recorded many times. The chain recombines TRBV24-1 with TRBJ2-5; D gene ambiguous. The CDR3 consists of 13 residues. Germline CDR1 and CDR2: KGHDR and SFDVKD. The ends were cut back, 4 bases at V and 5 bases at J, with 10 bases in the middle. DNA for the CDR3: TGTGCCACCAGTGACCGGGCGCGGGAGACCCAGTACTTC. Translating gives CATSDRARETQYF.

This clonotype was counted a single time. The chain couples TRBV27 to TRBJ2-1; D is unclear. Deletions cut 7 bases from V and 0 bases from J, with 13 bases between. Germline CDR1 reads MNHEY; CDR2 reads SMNVEV (reference sequence). The CDR3 loop spans 15 amino acids. The CDR3 DNA follows: TGTGCCAGCACCCAGCAGGTGGGCTCCTACAATGAGCAGTTCTTC. Its translation: CASTQQVGSYNEQFF.

There are many counts of this clonotype. The chain has TRBV7-9 and TRBJ2-5; the D gene is possibly TRBD2 (5 bases). The CDR3 is 14 amino acids. Trimming removed 5 bases from V and 5 bases from J, with 15 bases in between. CDR1 is SEHNR, CDR2 FQNEAQ, per germline (reference sequence). For the CDR3, the DNA is TGTGCCAGCAGCCCTAGGAGAGGGTCGGAGACCCAGTACTTC. This codes for CASSPRRGSETQYF.

This clonotype was found many times. The junction does not match germline at one end; this may be a read error. The chain combines TRBV30 with TRBJ2-1, with TRBD2 matching 14 bases. The CDR3 contains 12 residues. Germline V CDR1 and CDR2: GTSNPN, SVGIG (reference sequence). Here the CDR3 DNA reads TGTGCCTGGGACCTCCCCGGACTAGCGGGAGGCTTC. Translation gives CAWDLPGLAGGF.